Listed below are T cell receptor beta chains from one sample, sequenced in a study of vaccination effects on CD4 cells after COVID-19. Measured with immunoSEQ multiplex PCR; TCRdb has only the in-frame clones, and not every one. Of about 27,000 clones listed, roughly two thirds are singletons. No antigens are known for them. The source was CD4+ T cells from PBMCs cultured with SARS-CoV-2 spike peptides, collected before COVID-19 vaccination. The source is a human donor who received a COVID-19 vaccine. CDR3s include the opening cysteine and the closing phenylalanine or tryptophan. D genes are given only for firm matches. The size field is filled for only some rows; it gives once, few, many or a size class.

v_call	clone_size	d_call	j_call	cdr3_nt	cdr3_aa
TRBV5-1	NA	NA	TRBJ1-4	TGCGCCAGCAGCCCGACAGTAGGTAATGAAAAACTGTTTTTT	CASSPTVGNEKLFF
TRBV6-1	NA	NA	TRBJ1-3	TGTGCCAGCAGGGCCGGAGGGACCGGAGGAAACACCATATATTTT	CASRAGGTGGNTIYF
TRBV6-5	NA	NA	TRBJ1-1	TGTGCCAGCAGTTACTCAGGGCTTCGGGCTGAAGCTTTCTTT	CASSYSGLRAEAFF
TRBV5-6	NA	NA	TRBJ1-2	TGTGCCAGCAGCATCGTAGAGGGCGCTAACTATGGCTACACCTTC	CASSIVEGANYGYTF
TRBV3-1/TRBV3-2	NA	NA	TRBJ2-2	TGTGCCAGCAGCCATTCTCCTAGTGTCGGGGAGCTGTTTTTT	CASSHSPSVGELFF
TRBV3-1/TRBV3-2	NA	NA	TRBJ2-7	TGTGCCAGCAGCCAAGATCTGGGAGCACGGGGCAGTTTC	CASSQDLGARGSF
TRBV19	NA	NA	TRBJ2-4	TGTGCCAGTAGTATAGTAGGAGAAAGACTAGCCAAAAACATTCAGTACTTC	CASSIVGERLAKNIQYF
TRBV12-5	NA	NA	TRBJ1-4	TGTGCTAGTGGTTTGGTTGCCGAAAAACTGTTTTTT	CASGLVAEKLFF
TRBV6-1	NA	NA	TRBJ1-5	TGTGCCAGCAGTGAAGAGGCAGAGTGGTATAGCAATCAGCCCCAGCATTTT	CASSEEAEWYSNQPQHF
TRBV5-4	NA	NA	TRBJ1-2	TGTGCCAGCAGCTTAACAGACTATGGCTACACCTTC	CASSLTDYGYTF
TRBV3-1/TRBV3-2	few	NA	TRBJ1-6	TGTGCCAGCAGCCATGGACAGTATTCACCCCTCCACTTT	CASSHGQYSPLHF
TRBV12-3/TRBV12-4	NA	NA	TRBJ1-2	TGTGCCAGCAGTTTGGGCGGTGGCTACACCTTC	CASSLGGGYTF
TRBV4-1	few	TRBD1	TRBJ1-3	TGCGCCAGCAGCCAAGTGGTTTTTACCGGGACAGGGGGAAACACCATATATTTT	CASSQVVFTGTGGNTIYF
TRBV18	NA	TRBD1	TRBJ2-1	TGTGCCAGCTCCCGGGACAGGGCCTCACCTAGCTCCTACAATGAGCAGTTCTTC	CASSRDRASPSSYNEQFF
TRBV2	few	TRBD2	TRBJ2-1	TGTGCCAGCAGTGAAATCAATTGGGAGGGGATGGGGAATGAGCAGTTCTTC	CASSEINWEGMGNEQFF
TRBV10-2	NA	NA	TRBJ1-1	TGCGCCAGCACAGGGGCCGCCGGAACTGAAGCTTTCTTT	CASTGAAGTEAFF
TRBV19	NA	NA	TRBJ2-5	TGTGCCAGTAGTTCCGGTATACGACAGGGGAGCCTGCGCGGGAGTTCGTCAGAGACCCAGTACTTC	CASSSGIRQGSLRGSSSETQYF
TRBV7-2	NA	NA	TRBJ2-5	TGTGCCAGCAGCCTGGGGGGGCCCTGGGAGACCCAGTACTTC	CASSLGGPWETQYF
TRBV20-1	NA	NA	TRBJ1-1	TGCAGTGCTAGGGTCCCGATAGAAGCTTTCTTT	CSARVPIEAFF
TRBV7-9	NA	NA	TRBJ1-2	TGTGCCAGCAGCTTGAACCTTCTGGGGGGTCATGGCTACACCTTC	CASSLNLLGGHGYTF
TRBV19	NA	NA	TRBJ2-6	TGTGCCAGTAGGACGACCTGGACGGGGGTGGCTGGGGCCAACGTCCTGACTTTC	CASRTTWTGVAGANVLTF
TRBV5-5	NA	TRBD1	TRBJ1-2	TGTGCCAGCAGCTCCGACAGGGGCTGGAATGGCTACACCTTC	CASSSDRGWNGYTF
TRBV27	NA	TRBD1	TRBJ1-2	TGTGCCAGCAGTCCCCACCTCGACAGGGAGCATGGCTACACCTTC	CASSPHLDREHGYTF
TRBV11-2	NA	NA	TRBJ1-3	TGTGCCAGCAGCCCCACCCCGACCCACTCTGGAAACACCATATATTTT	CASSPTPTHSGNTIYF
TRBV11-2	NA	NA	TRBJ1-4	TGTGCCAGCAGCTTAGATCTGAGCGTAGGGAGTGAAAAACTGTTTTTT	CASSLDLSVGSEKLFF
TRBV11-3	NA	NA	TRBJ2-1	TGTGCCAGCAGCTTAGCCAGCTCCTACAATGAGCAGTTCTTC	CASSLASSYNEQFF
TRBV6-1	NA	NA	TRBJ2-7	TGTGCCAGCAGTGAAGTCAGAGGGCCGATCGAGCAGTACTTC	CASSEVRGPIEQYF
TRBV14	NA	NA	TRBJ1-4	TGTGCCAGCAGCCAAGGGTACGGTGGAACTAATGAAAAACTGTTTTTT	CASSQGYGGTNEKLFF
TRBV24-1	NA	TRBD1	TRBJ1-4	TGTGCCACCAGTGCTGGACAGGGAGAAGGGCATGAAAAACTGTTTTTT	CATSAGQGEGHEKLFF
TRBV5-4	NA	NA	TRBJ2-7	TGTGCCAGCAGCCAGGGGAGACGCGGCTACGAGCAGTACTTC	CASSQGRRGYEQYF
TRBV5-6	NA	NA	TRBJ2-5	TGTGCCAGCAGCGTTAGCTTAGGGGGGCTAGAGACCCAGTACTTC	CASSVSLGGLETQYF
TRBV4-1	NA	NA	TRBJ2-5	TGCGCCAGCAGCCCCCCGGTAGGAGGGACCCAGTACTTC	CASSPPVGGTQYF
TRBV30	NA	NA	TRBJ1-4	TGTGCCGCTCAGTTAGCTCTCTATGAAAAACTGTTTTTT	CAAQLALYEKLFF
TRBV5-5	NA	NA	TRBJ1-4	TGTGCCAGCAGCTTCCGGGCCGCCCCCATGGGGGAAAAACTGTTTTTT	CASSFRAAPMGEKLFF
TRBV27	NA	NA	TRBJ1-6	TGTGCCAGCAGTCCCTCACAGAGCTCCTATAATTCACCCCTCCACTTT	CASSPSQSSYNSPLHF
TRBV27	NA	TRBD2	TRBJ2-7	TGTGCCAGCGGTAAGCGGGGCGCCTACGAGCAGTACTTC	CASGKRGAYEQYF
TRBV3-1/TRBV3-2	few	TRBD1	TRBJ1-2	TGTGCCAGCAGCCACCTCGACAGGGGGGCCTATGGCTACACCTTC	CASSHLDRGAYGYTF
TRBV12-3/TRBV12-4	NA	NA	TRBJ2-3	TGTGCCAGCACAAGGGGTTCAACAGATACGCAGTATTTT	CASTRGSTDTQYF
TRBV6-1	NA	NA	TRBJ1-5	TGTGCCAGCAGTGAACTAGATAGCAATCAGCCCCAGCATTTT	CASSELDSNQPQHF
TRBV5-1	NA	NA	TRBJ2-5	TGCGCCAGCAGCTTCCATGACGCGGGGAAAGAGACCCAGTACTTC	CASSFHDAGKETQYF
TRBV2	NA	TRBD1	TRBJ1-2	TGTGCCAGCAGAACAGGGGCGTCCTATGGCTACACCTTC	CASRTGASYGYTF
TRBV5-1	NA	TRBD1	TRBJ1-4	TGCGCCAGCAGCTTGGAACCGGGACAGCTGCATGAAAAACTGTTTTTT	CASSLEPGQLHEKLFF
TRBV5-1	few	NA	TRBJ2-1	TGCGCCAGCAGCTTGGGACTAGTCAATGAGCAGTTCTTC	CASSLGLVNEQFF
TRBV5-1	NA	NA	TRBJ1-2	TGCGCCAGCAGCTTTCACAGGGAATCGGTTGGCTACACCTTC	CASSFHRESVGYTF
TRBV5-1	NA	NA	TRBJ1-2	TGCGCCAGCAGCTTGGCCCCAGGGGACTATGGCTACACCTTC	CASSLAPGDYGYTF
TRBV5-1	NA	NA	TRBJ1-2	TGCGCCAGCAGCTTGGAGCTTGCGCAGACTTCAAACTATGGCTACACCTTC	CASSLELAQTSNYGYTF
TRBV29-1	few	TRBD2	TRBJ2-1	TGCAGCGCCGAGACCGGGAGGGCCGGAGAGCAGTTCTTC	CSAETGRAGEQFF
TRBV9	NA	TRBD1	TRBJ1-5	TGTGCCAGCAGCATCGGGACAGTGAGCAATCAGCCCCAGCATTTT	CASSIGTVSNQPQHF
TRBV5-6	NA	NA	TRBJ2-7	TGTGCCAGCAGCACGGACACCCTCTACGAGCAGTACTTC	CASSTDTLYEQYF
TRBV10-1	NA	NA	TRBJ2-2	TGCGCCAGCAGGGGTGGATTGGGGGACACCGGGGAGCTGTTTTTT	CASRGGLGDTGELFF
TRBV7-9	few	TRBD1	TRBJ1-1	TGTGCCAGCAGCTTGACAGGGGGCATCACTGAAGCTTTCTTT	CASSLTGGITEAFF
TRBV14	NA	NA	TRBJ2-3	TGTGCCAGCAGCCAAGATTGGGTTGGAGATACGCAGTATTTT	CASSQDWVGDTQYF
TRBV18	NA	NA	TRBJ2-1	TGTGCCAGCTCACTGTCGGGCCGGAGGAATGAGCAGTTCTTC	CASSLSGRRNEQFF
TRBV3-1/TRBV3-2	few	NA	TRBJ2-7	TGTGCCAGCAGCCAAGTCGGTCTCCCCAGGGACGGGTACGAGCAGTACTTC	CASSQVGLPRDGYEQYF